This TCR beta chain comes out of a study of T cell responses to AZD1222 COVID-19 vaccine. Study details: Second-dose recipients at about 4 or about 12 weeks were treated as one pooled group.

Clones were read by immunoSEQ multiplex PCR, and TCRdb kept only the in-frame ones, dropping some. This table has some 170,000 clones, around 94% appearing once. On this clone: As yet, its antigen is unknown.

Findings and limits, study-wide: Every sample of the repertoires postdated the peak T cell response. Baseline seropositivity characterized only a handful of AZD1222 recipients.

The length of the CDR3 is 12 residues. Germline V gene sequence: CDR1 SQVTM, CDR2 ANQGSEA. The V gene end was trimmed by 6 bases and the J gene end by 4 bases; junction bases not matched to a gene: 5. This receptor was obtained from an adult in good health. The specimen was peripheral blood, collected on day 0 of AZD1222 vaccination. The rearrangement joins TRBV29-1 to TRBJ1-2, with 7 bases aligning to TRBD1. CDR3 region: CSVAGQVYGYTF. Written as DNA, the CDR3 is TGCAGCGTGGCCGGACAGGTCTATGGCTACACCTTC.